The text below deals with one T cell receptor (beta chain). The antigen is unknown. The data were taken from a study of T cell responses to AZD1222 COVID-19 vaccine. Whole-study findings and limits: Unmutated variant regions are reportedly the target of nearly half of TCRs that are spike-specific.

The protocol was immunoSEQ multiplex PCR, while the TCRdb copy is restricted to in-frame clones and leaves out a portion. The table includes about 100,000 clones, less than 90% detected once. The V end lost 1 base, the J end lost 3 bases, and 13 bases lay between the germline ends. From germline, CDR1 is GTSNPN and CDR2 SVGIG (reference sequence). The CDR3 has 15 amino acids. This clonotype was sampled from an adult in good health. The sequences come from peripheral blood, collected on day 0 of AZD1222 vaccination. The rearrangement joins TRBV30 to TRBJ2-1; perhaps TRBD1 as D (6 bases). CDR3 sequence reads: CAWSARDTIYNEQFF. Here the CDR3 DNA reads TGTGCCTGGAGTGCCCGGGACACAATCTACAATGAGCAGTTCTTC.